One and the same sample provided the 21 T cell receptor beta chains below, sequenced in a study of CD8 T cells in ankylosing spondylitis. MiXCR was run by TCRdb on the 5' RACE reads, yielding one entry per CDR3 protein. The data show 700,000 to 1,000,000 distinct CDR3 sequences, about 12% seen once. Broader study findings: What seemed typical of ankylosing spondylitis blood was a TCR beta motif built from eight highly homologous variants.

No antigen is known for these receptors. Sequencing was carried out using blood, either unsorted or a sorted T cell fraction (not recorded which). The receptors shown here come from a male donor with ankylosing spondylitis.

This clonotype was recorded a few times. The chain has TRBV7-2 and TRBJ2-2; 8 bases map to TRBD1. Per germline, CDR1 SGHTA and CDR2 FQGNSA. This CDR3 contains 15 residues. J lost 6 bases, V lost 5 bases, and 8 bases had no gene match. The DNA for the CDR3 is TGTGCCAGCAGCCCCCCAACAGGGGGAGCCGGGGAGCTGTTTTTT. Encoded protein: CASSPPTGGAGELFF.

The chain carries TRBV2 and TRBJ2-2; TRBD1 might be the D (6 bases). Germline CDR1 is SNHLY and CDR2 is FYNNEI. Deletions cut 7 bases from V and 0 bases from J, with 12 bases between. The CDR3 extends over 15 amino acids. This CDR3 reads CASTQDRTNTGELFF. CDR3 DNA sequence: TGTGCCAGCACCCAGGACAGAACGAACACCGGGGAGCTGTTTTTT.

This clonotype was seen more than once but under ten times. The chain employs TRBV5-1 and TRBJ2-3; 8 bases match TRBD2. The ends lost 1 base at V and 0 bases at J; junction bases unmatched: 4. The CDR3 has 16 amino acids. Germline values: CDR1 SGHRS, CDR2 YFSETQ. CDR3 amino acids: CASSLMRGVSTDTQYF. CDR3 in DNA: TGCGCCAGCAGCTTGATGCGGGGGGTGAGCACAGATACGCAGTATTTT.

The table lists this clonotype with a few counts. The DNA for the CDR3 is TGCAGTGCTTGGGACAGGGAGTGGGAGACCCAGTACTTC. Protein sequence: CSAWDREWETQYF. This chain joins TRBV20-1 and TRBJ2-5; 9 bases line up with TRBD1. This CDR3 spans 13 amino acids. With 5 bases clipped from V and 5 bases from J, the junction kept 6 bases outside the gene matches. Germline loops: CDR1 DFQATT, CDR2 SNEGSKA (reference sequence).

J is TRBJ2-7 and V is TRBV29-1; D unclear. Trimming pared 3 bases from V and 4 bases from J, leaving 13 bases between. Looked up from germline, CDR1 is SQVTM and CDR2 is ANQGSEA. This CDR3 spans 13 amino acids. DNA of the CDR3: TGCAGCGTTGAGGGATCGGACGGTTACGAGCAGTACTTC. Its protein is CSVEGSDGYEQYF.

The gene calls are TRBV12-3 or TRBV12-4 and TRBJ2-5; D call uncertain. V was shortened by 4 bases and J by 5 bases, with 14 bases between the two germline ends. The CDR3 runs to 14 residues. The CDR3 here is CASSWAGHMETQYF. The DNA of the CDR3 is TGTGCCAGCAGTTGGGCAGGCCATATGGAGACCCAGTACTTC.

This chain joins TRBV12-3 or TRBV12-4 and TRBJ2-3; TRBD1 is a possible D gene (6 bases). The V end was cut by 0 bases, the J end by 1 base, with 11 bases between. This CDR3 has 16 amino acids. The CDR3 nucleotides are TGTGCCAGCAGTTTAGCGGCAGGGGCTGGCACAGATACGCAGTATTTT. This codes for CASSLAAGAGTDTQYF.

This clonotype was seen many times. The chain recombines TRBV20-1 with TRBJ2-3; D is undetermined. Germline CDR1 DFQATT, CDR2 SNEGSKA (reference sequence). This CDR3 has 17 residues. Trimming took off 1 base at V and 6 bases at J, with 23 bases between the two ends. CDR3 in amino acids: CSARGVVQVLFFDTQYF. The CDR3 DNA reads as TGCAGTGCTAGAGGGGTGGTACAAGTTCTTTTTTTTGATACGCAGTATTTT.

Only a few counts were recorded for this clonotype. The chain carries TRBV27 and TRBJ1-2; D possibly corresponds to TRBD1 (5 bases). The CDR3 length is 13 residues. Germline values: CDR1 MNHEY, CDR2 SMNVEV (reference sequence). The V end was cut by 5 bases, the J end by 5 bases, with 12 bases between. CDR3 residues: CASSRGTRYGYTF. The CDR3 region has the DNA TGTGCCAGCAGTCGCGGGACCCGGTATGGCTACACCTTC.

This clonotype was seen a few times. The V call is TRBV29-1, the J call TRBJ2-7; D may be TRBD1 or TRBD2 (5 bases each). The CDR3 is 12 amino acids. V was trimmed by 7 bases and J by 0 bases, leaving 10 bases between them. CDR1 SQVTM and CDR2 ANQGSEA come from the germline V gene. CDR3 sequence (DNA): TGCAGCGCCCAGGGAGACTCCTACGAGCAGTACTTC. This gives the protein CSAQGDSYEQYF.

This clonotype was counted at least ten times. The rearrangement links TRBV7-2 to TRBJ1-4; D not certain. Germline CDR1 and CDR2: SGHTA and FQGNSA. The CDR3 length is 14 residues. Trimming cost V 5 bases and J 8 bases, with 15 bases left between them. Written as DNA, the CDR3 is TGTGCCAGCAGCCTAGATTATGGAGGCGAAAAACTGTTTTTT. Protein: CASSLDYGGEKLFF.

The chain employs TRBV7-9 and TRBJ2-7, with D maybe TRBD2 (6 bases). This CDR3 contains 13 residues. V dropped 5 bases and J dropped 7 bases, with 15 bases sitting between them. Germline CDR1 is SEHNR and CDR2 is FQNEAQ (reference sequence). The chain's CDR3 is CASSLPRGREQYF. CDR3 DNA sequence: TGTGCCAGCAGCCTCCCCCGGGGGAGGGAGCAGTACTTC.

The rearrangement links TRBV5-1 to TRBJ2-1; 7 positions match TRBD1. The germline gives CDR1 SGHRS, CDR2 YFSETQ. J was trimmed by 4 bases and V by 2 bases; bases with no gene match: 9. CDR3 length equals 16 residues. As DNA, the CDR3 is TGCGCCAGCAGCTTTATAAGGGGGCTAGATTACAATGAGCAGTTCTTC. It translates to CASSFIRGLDYNEQFF. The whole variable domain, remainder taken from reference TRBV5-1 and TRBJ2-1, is KAGVTQTPRYLIKTRGQQVTLSCSPISGHRSVSWYQQTPGQGLQFLFEYFSETQRNKGNFPGRFSGRQFSNSRSEMNVSTLELGDSALYLCASSFIRGLDYNEQFFGPGTRLTVL.

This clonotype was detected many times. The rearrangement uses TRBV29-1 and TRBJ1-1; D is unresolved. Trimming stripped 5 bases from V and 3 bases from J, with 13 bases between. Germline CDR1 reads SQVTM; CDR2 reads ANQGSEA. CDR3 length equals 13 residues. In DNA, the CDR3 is TGCAGCGTTAGGACTGACGGGGACACTGAAGCTTTCTTT. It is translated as CSVRTDGDTEAFF. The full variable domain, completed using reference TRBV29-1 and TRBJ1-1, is SAVISQKPSRDICQRGTSLTIQCQVDSQVTMMFWYRQQPGQSLTLIATANQGSEATYESGFVIDKFPISRPNLTFSTLTVSNMSPEDSSIYLCSVRTDGDTEAFFGQGTRLTVV.

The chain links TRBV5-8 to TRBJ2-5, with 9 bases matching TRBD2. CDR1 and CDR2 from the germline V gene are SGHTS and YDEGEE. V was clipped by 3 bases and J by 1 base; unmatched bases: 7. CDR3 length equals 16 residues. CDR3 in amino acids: CASSSGSGGLQETQYF. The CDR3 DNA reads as TGTGCCAGCAGCTCGGGTAGCGGGGGACTCCAAGAGACCCAGTACTTC.

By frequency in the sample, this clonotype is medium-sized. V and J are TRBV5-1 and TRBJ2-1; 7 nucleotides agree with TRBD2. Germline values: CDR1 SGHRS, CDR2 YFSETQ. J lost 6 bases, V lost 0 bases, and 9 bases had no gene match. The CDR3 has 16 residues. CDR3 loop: CASSLGRESVPNEQFF. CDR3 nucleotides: TGCGCCAGCAGCTTGGGGCGGGAGTCGGTACCCAATGAGCAGTTCTTC.

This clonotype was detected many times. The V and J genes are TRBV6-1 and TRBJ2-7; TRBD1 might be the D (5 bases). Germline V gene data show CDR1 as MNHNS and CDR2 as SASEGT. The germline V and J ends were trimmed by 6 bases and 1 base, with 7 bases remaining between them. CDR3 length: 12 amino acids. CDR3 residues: CASSDRSYEQYF. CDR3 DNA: TGTGCCAGCAGCGACAGATCCTACGAGCAGTACTTC.

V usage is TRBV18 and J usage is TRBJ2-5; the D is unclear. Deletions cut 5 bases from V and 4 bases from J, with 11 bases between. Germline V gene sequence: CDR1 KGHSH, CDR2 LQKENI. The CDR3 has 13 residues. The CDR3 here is CASSSGWGETQYF. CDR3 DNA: TGTGCCAGCTCATCCGGGTGGGGAGAGACCCAGTACTTC.

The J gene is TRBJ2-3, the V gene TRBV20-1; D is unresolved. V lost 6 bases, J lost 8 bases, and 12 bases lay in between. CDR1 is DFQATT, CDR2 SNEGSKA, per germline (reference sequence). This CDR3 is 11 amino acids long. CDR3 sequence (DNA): TGCAGTGCCCCCTTAGTCCCTACGCAGTATTTT. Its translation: CSAPLVPTQYF.

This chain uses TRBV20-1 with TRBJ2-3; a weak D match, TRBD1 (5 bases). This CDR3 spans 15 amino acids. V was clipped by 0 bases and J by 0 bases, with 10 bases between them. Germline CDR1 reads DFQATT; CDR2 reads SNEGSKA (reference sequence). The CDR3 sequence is CSARDLQGSTDTQYF. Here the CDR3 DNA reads TGCAGTGCTAGAGATCTGCAGGGAAGCACAGATACGCAGTATTTT.

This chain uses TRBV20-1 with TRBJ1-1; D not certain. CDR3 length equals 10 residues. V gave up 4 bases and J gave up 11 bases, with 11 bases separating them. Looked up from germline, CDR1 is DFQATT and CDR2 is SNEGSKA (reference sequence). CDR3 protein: CSAKSGKAFF. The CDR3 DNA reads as TGCAGTGCTAAGTCCGGTAAGGCTTTCTTT.